These 26 T cell receptor beta chains were all obtained from the same sample, sequenced in a study of immune characterization of retroperitoneal liposarcoma. TCRdb called the PCR reads again in MiXCR, with one record for every CDR3 protein. This table has about 3,000 distinct CDR3 sequences, approximately 50% appearing once. Sequencing used tumor tissue. These receptors all stem from a male donor with retroperitoneal liposarcoma.

This clonotype was seen a handful of times. The chain couples TRBV12-3 or TRBV12-4 to TRBJ2-1; 12 bases agree with TRBD2. The CDR3 totals 17 residues. J gave up 6 bases and V 5 bases, and 11 bases lay outside the gene matches. In DNA form, the CDR3 reads TGTGCCAGCAGTCACCGAGGGGCTAGCGGGAGGGCCAATGAGCAGTTCTTC. Protein: CASSHRGASGRANEQFF.

By sample fraction, this clonotype is medium-sized. The V gene is TRBV7-6, the J gene TRBJ2-5; tentatively, D is TRBD1 (6 bases). The CDR3 contains 15 residues. CDR1 is SGHVS and CDR2 is FNYEAQ in the germline V gene. V was trimmed by 7 bases and J by 1 base, leaving 16 bases between them. CDR3 in DNA: TGTGCCAGCACCCCCCTGGGGGCCGTCCAAGAGACCCAGTACTTC. It encodes CASTPLGAVQETQYF.

This clonotype has only a few counts. This rearrangement joins TRBV6-4 to TRBJ2-3; 14 bases are shared with TRBD2. Losses at the gene ends were 0 bases for V and 4 bases for J; bases not matched to a gene: 0. Germline V gene lookup returns CDR1 MRHNA and CDR2 SNTAGT. The CDR3 has 16 amino acids. The CDR3 loop is CASSDSTSGGADTQYF. In DNA form, the CDR3 reads TGTGCCAGCAGTGACTCGACTAGCGGGGGGGCAGATACGCAGTATTTT.

This clonotype is a singleton in its sample. The chain is built from TRBV7-6 and TRBJ2-1; no definite D call. V shed 4 bases and J shed 6 bases, with 13 bases lying between them. CDR1 and CDR2 (germline): SGHVS, FNYEAQ. The CDR3 runs 14 residues. The CDR3 region has the DNA TGTGCCAGCAGCTCAGACTTTGGGCTCAATGAGCAGTTCTTC. As protein: CASSSDFGLNEQFF.

As concerns this clonotype: A junction boundary mismatches the germline segment, possibly from a read error. The chain is built from TRBV12-3 or TRBV12-4 and TRBJ2-1, with 13 bases matching TRBD2. CDR3 length equals 16 residues. In DNA, the CDR3 is TGTGCCAGCAGGAGGACTAGCGGGAGCTCCTACAATGAGCAGTTATTC. Its translation is CASRRTSGSSYNEQLF.

This clonotype is termed medium-sized. The V call is TRBV7-8, the J call TRBJ2-1, with 9 bases matching TRBD1. TRBJ2-7 matches the DNA end more closely, so the J call is doubtful. Germline V CDR1 and CDR2: SGHVS, FQNEAQ. The CDR3 is made up of 15 amino acids. The chain's CDR3 is CASSHRGLSYNEQYF. DNA of the CDR3: TGTGCCAGCAGCCACAGGGGGCTTTCCTACAATGAGCAGTACTTC.

The chain couples TRBV5-4 to TRBJ2-1; D not certain. The germline V gene has CDR1 SGHNT and CDR2 YYREEE (reference sequence). Trimming took off 1 base at V and 1 base at J, with 6 bases between the two ends. The CDR3 has 14 residues. The CDR3 loop reads CASSLPASYNEQFF. The CDR3 region has the DNA TGTGCCAGCAGCTTGCCTGCATCCTACAATGAGCAGTTCTTC.

This clonotype was seen a handful of times. The gene calls are TRBV6-5 and TRBJ2-1; D gene ambiguous. The J call may be in error: the DNA end matches TRBJ2-7 better. There are 11 residues in the CDR3. CDR1 MNHEY and CDR2 SVGAGI come from the germline V gene. CDR3 in amino acids: CASSSQYEQYF. CDR3 DNA sequence: TGTGCCAGCAGTTCTCAGTACGAGCAGTACTTC.

This clonotype was counted a few times. The chain combines TRBV6-1 with TRBJ2-1; 10 bases line up with TRBD1. The ends lost 4 bases at V and 15 bases at J; junction bases unmatched: 9. The CDR3 sequence is 13 residues long. Germline V CDR1 and CDR2: MNHNS, SASEGT. CDR3 in DNA: TGTGCCAGCAGTGGAGAGTTCCGGGACAGGGGGTTCTTC. Protein product: CASSGEFRDRGFF.

Only one count was recorded for this clonotype. The chain links TRBV11-3 to TRBJ2-1, with 8 bases fitting TRBD1. CDR1 is SGHNT, CDR2 YENEEA, per germline. The CDR3 sequence is 16 residues long. The junction had 7 bases not matched to a gene; V was cut back by 4 bases and J by 2 bases. The CDR3 nucleotides read TGTGCCAGCAGCTCGCGACAGGGGTCACCCTACAATGAGCAGTTCTTC. Amino acid sequence: CASSSRQGSPYNEQFF.

This chain links TRBV6-1 with TRBJ2-2, with TRBD1 matching over 7 bases. The J segment lost 0 bases and the V segment lost 6 bases, leaving 4 bases of the junction unmatched. The CDR3 is made up of 15 amino acids. Germline V lookup: CDR1 MNHNS, CDR2 SASEGT. The CDR3 loop is CASRLGGTNTGELFF. CDR3 nucleotide sequence: TGTGCCAGCAGATTAGGGGGCACGAACACCGGGGAGCTGTTTTTT.

This chain connects TRBV6-2 or TRBV6-3 to TRBJ1-2; maybe TRBD1 (5 bases). The CDR3 totals 13 residues. The V gene's germline CDR1 is MNHEY and CDR2 SVGEGT. The V end lost 5 bases, the J end lost 5 bases, and 12 bases lay between the germline ends. CDR3 sequence (DNA): TGTGCCAGCAGTGAACGTGACAGATATGGCTACACCTTC. It codes for CASSERDRYGYTF.

A few counts support this clonotype. The chain carries TRBV7-2 and TRBJ2-1; a weak D match, TRBD1 (6 bases). Germline values: CDR1 SGHTA, CDR2 FQGNSA. With 2 bases removed from V and 10 bases from J, the gap between germline ends came to 15 bases. This CDR3 comprises 14 residues. The CDR3 here is CASSLRTVSYEQFF. DNA for the CDR3: TGTGCCAGCAGCTTAAGGACAGTCTCCTACGAGCAGTTCTTC.

This clonotype has more than one count but fewer than ten. Written as DNA, the CDR3 is TGCGCCAGCAGCTTTGGGACTAGCGGTACTTACGAGCAGTACTTC. Translated: CASSFGTSGTYEQYF. The chain employs TRBV4-3 and TRBJ2-5, with 11 positions matching TRBD2. The last part of the DNA fits TRBJ2-7 better; the J call may be wrong. Looked up from germline, CDR1 is LGHNA and CDR2 is YSLEER. The CDR3 spans 15 residues.

The genes are TRBV6-1 and TRBJ2-1; D perhaps matches TRBD2 (6 bases). Trimming took 6 bases from V and 1 from J, leaving 16 bases between them. The CDR3 spans 16 residues. The V gene's germline CDR1 is MNHNS and CDR2 SASEGT. DNA for the CDR3: TGTGCCAGCAGCTCCATTATCGGGGGATCCTACAATGAGCAGTTCTTC. This translates into CASSSIIGGSYNEQFF.

This clonotype was observed a handful of times. This chain joins TRBV6-1 and TRBJ2-1; 11 bases fit TRBD2. Matching the DNA end better, TRBJ2-7 makes the J call doubtful. The germline CDR1 and CDR2 sequences are MNHNS and SASEGT. This CDR3 contains 14 residues. The CDR3 DNA reads TGTGCCAGCAGTGAACTAGCGGGAGGTTCTGAGCAGTACTTC. This gives the protein CASSELAGGSEQYF.

This clonotype was seen a few times. V and J are TRBV11-2 and TRBJ2-3; 8 nucleotides align to TRBD1. The CDR3 has 16 residues. The V gene's germline CDR1 is SGHAT and CDR2 FQNNGV. The junction had 6 bases not matched to a gene; V was cut back by 4 bases and J by 0 bases. CDR3 nucleotides: TGTGCCAGCAGCTCACATACAGGGGGGAGCACAGATACGCAGTATTTT. It specifies CASSSHTGGSTDTQYF. Full variable domain (missing parts from reference TRBV11-2 and TRBJ2-3): EAGVAQSPRYKIIEKRQSVAFWCNPISGHATLYWYQQILGQGPKLLIQFQNNGVVDDSQLPKDRFSAERLKGVDSTLKIQPAKLEDSAVYLCASSSHTGGSTDTQYFGPGTRLTVL.

This clonotype was found a few times. This chain uses TRBV7-2 with TRBJ2-1; D ambiguous. The DNA end favors TRBJ2-7, so the J call may be wrong. The germline gives CDR1 SGHTA, CDR2 FQGNSA. The CDR3 contains 13 residues. CDR3 DNA: TGTGCCAGCAGCTTAGTGCGAGAAGCCGAGCAGTACTTC. This translates into CASSLVREAEQYF.

This clonotype has more than one count but fewer than ten. This chain links TRBV12-3 or TRBV12-4 with TRBJ2-1, with no clear D. Trimming removed 4 bases from V and 0 bases from J, with 7 bases in between. The CDR3 loop spans 14 amino acids. The CDR3 DNA reads as TGTGCCAGCAGTTCGACTGGCTCCTACAATGAGCAGTTCTTC. Translating it yields CASSSTGSYNEQFF.

Here the CDR3 DNA reads TGTGCCAGCAGTCGGACTAGCGGGAGGGCAGATACGCAGTATTTT. Its protein product is CASSRTSGRADTQYF. The V gene is TRBV6-6, the J gene TRBJ2-3; 15 bases fit TRBD2. CDR1 is MNHNY and CDR2 is SVGAGI in the germline V gene (reference sequence). The CDR3 is made up of 15 amino acids. V dropped 5 bases and J dropped 4; count of bases not matched to a gene: 1.

By share, this clonotype ranks as large (0.1 to 1%). The V call is TRBV6-1, the J call TRBJ2-6; no firm D call. V was clipped by 7 bases and J by 0 bases, with 13 bases between them. The CDR3 covers 16 residues. The V gene's germline CDR1 is MNHNS and CDR2 SASEGT. The CDR3, as DNA: TGTGCCAGCAAAGGGCCTCTTAACTCTGGGGCCAACGTCCTGACTTTC. Protein product: CASKGPLNSGANVLTF.

The CDR3 sequence is CASSYHDGRETQYF. The CDR3 DNA reads as TGTGCCAGCAGTTACCACGACGGGCGGGAGACCCAGTACTTC. The genes are TRBV6-5 and TRBJ2-5; D not certain. This CDR3 comprises 14 residues. Germline CDR1 is MNHEY and CDR2 is SVGAGI. V lost 2 bases to trimming and J lost 5 bases, with 12 bases between them.

The chain couples TRBV6-1 to TRBJ2-3; maybe TRBD2 (6 bases). The V end lost 1 base, the J end lost 7 bases, and 15 bases lay between the germline ends. This CDR3 region has 15 residues. Germline V gene sequence: CDR1 MNHNS, CDR2 SASEGT. CDR3 region: CASSEGEPAGNTQYF. Written as DNA, the CDR3 is TGTGCCAGCAGTGAAGGGGAACCAGCGGGTAATACGCAGTATTTT.

CDR3 in DNA: TGTGCCAGCAGTTTCCTCTCGGGACTAGCGGGAGTAGGATCCTACAATGAGCAGTACTTC. This gives the protein CASSFLSGLAGVGSYNEQYF. This chain joins TRBV12-3 or TRBV12-4 and TRBJ2-4, with TRBD2 identical over 14 bases. The V gene end was trimmed by 3 bases and the J gene end by 13 bases; junction bases not matched to a gene: 23. The CDR3 totals 20 residues.

By its share, this clonotype is large (0.1 to 1%). This chain joins TRBV7-2 and TRBJ2-1, with unresolved D. The germline V gene encodes CDR1 SGHTA and CDR2 FQGNSA. This CDR3 is built from 13 residues. Trimming cost V 5 bases and J 3 bases, with 8 bases left between them. In DNA form, the CDR3 reads TGTGCCAGCAGCCATTATAACTACAATGAGCAGTTCTTC. Translation: CASSHYNYNEQFF.

The CDR3 coding sequence is TGTGCCAGCAGCTTATATCTAGCGGGGGGCACAGATACGCAGTATTTT. Translated: CASSLYLAGGTDTQYF. The chain recombines TRBV7-2 with TRBJ2-3; 10 bases agree with TRBD2. V lost 2 bases, J lost 1 base, and 3 bases stayed unmatched. This CDR3 spans 16 amino acids. In germline, CDR1 is SGHTA, CDR2 FQGNSA.